This T cell receptor (beta chain) derives from a study of T cell repertoires in ileal Crohn's disease. Method: immunoSEQ multiplex PCR; TCRdb's copy keeps in-frame clones and lacks some. Among fewer than 5,000 clones listed, approximately 82% were seen once. The CDR3 runs 16 residues. Germline CDR1 is MGHRA and CDR2 is YSYEKL. V shed 4 bases and J 8 bases; nucleotides not matched to a gene: 10. Sequences were obtained from ileal tissue. The TCR sequence derives from an adult with Crohn's disease. The chain couples TRBV4-1 to TRBJ2-3; 12 bases are shared with TRBD2. As DNA, the CDR3 is TGCGCCAGCAGCCGCGAAGGGGCTAGCGGGGGGGGTACGCAGTATTTT. Its translation is CASSREGASGGGTQYF.